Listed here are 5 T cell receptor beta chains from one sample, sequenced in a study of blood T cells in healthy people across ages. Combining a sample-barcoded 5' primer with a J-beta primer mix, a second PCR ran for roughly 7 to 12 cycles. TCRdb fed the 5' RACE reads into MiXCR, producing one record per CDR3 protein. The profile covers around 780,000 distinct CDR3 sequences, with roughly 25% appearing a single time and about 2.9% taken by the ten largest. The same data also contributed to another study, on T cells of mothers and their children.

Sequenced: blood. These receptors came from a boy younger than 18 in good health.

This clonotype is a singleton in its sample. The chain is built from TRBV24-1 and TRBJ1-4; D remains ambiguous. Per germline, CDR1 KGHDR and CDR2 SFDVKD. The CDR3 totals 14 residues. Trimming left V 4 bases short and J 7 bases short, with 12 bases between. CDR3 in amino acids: CATSEGQIGEKLFF. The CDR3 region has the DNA TGTGCCACCAGTGAAGGGCAGATTGGTGAAAAACTGTTTTTT.

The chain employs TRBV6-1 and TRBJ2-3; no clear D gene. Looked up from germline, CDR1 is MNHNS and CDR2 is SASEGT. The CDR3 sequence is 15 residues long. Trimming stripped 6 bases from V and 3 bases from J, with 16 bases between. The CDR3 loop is CASRIILLSTDTQYF. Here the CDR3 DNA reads TGTGCCAGCAGAATTATCTTGCTGAGTACAGATACGCAGTATTTT.

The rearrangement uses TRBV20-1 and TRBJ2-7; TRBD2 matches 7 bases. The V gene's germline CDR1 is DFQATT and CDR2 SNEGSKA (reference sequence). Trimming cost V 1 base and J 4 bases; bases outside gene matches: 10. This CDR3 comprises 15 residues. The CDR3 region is CSARGDRGDGYEQYF. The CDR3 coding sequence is TGCAGTGCTAGAGGAGATCGGGGGGATGGATACGAGCAGTACTTC.

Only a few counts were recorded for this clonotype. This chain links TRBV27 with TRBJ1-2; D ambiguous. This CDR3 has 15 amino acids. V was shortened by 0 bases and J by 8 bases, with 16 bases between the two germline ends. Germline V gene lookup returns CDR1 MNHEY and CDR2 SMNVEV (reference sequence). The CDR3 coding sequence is TGTGCCAGCAGTTTATCGGGTGAGGGTGTAGGGGGCTACACCTTC. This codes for CASSLSGEGVGGYTF.

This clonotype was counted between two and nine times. The CDR3 spells CATSDFGQGEETQYF. The CDR3 region has the DNA TGTGCCACCAGTGATTTTGGACAGGGAGAAGAGACCCAGTACTTC. The gene calls are TRBV24-1 and TRBJ2-1; 8 bases align to TRBD1. Matching the DNA end better, TRBJ2-5 makes the J call doubtful. The CDR3 is made up of 15 amino acids. Germline CDR1 is KGHDR and CDR2 is SFDVKD.